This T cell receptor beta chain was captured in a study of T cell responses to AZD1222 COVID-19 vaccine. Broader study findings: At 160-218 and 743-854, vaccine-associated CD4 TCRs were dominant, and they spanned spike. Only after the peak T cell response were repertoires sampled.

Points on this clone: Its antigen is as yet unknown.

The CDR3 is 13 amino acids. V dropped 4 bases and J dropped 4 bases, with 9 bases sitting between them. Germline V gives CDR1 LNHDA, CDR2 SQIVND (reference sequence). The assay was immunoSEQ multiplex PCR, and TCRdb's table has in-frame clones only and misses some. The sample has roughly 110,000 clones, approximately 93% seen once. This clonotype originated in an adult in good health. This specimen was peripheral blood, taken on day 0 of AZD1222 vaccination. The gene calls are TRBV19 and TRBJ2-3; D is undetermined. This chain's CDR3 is CASSNQNPDTQYF. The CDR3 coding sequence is TGTGCCAGTAGTAACCAGAACCCAGATACGCAGTATTTT.